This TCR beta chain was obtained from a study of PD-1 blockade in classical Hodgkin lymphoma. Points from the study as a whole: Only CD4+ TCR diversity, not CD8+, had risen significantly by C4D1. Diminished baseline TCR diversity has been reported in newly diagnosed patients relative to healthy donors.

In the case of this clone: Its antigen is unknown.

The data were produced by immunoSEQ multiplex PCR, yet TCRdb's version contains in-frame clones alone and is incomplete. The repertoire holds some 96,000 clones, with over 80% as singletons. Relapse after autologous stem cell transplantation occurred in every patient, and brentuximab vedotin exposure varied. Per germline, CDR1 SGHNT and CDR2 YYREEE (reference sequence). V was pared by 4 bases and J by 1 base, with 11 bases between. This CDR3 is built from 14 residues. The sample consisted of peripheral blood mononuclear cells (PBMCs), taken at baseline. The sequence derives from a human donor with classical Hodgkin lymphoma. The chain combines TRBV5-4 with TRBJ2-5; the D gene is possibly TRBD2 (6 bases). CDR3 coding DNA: TGTGCCAGCAGCCGGCCGGGACTCCAAGAGACCCAGTACTTC. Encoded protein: CASSRPGLQETQYF.